These 4 T cell receptor beta chains share one sample of origin, sequenced in a study of T cells in Graves' hyperthyroidism and ophthalmopathy. TCR beta CDR3 regions were amplified from RNA. During a first-round RT-PCR of the TCR CDR3, the HTBI primer set was used. TCRdb processed the multiplex PCR reads anew with MiXCR; each CDR3 protein has one entry. This table has 360,000 or so distinct CDR3 sequences, about 18% appearing once. Sequencing was carried out using blood. The receptor set was obtained from a woman between 18 and 29 years old with Graves' hyperthyroidism.

On this clonotype: One end of the junction fails to match germline, which may point to a read error. V and J are TRBV20-1 and TRBJ1-2, with D unresolved. This CDR3 comprises 12 residues. Germline CDR1 is DFQATT and CDR2 is SNEGSKA (reference sequence). The CDR3 DNA is TGCAGTGCTAGCGACGGAGTCTATGGCTACTCCTTC. It encodes CSASDGVYGYSF.

This clonotype was counted ten times or more. V usage is TRBV27 and J usage is TRBJ1-2, with 8 bases matching TRBD1. After removal of 4 bases from V and 3 bases from J, the junction contained 4 bases not matched to a gene. This CDR3 is built from 14 residues. Germline V gene sequence: CDR1 MNHEY, CDR2 SMNVEV (reference sequence). CDR3 nucleotides: TGTGCCAGCAGTTCCAGGGGGCTCGACTATGGCTACACCTTC. Translating gives CASSSRGLDYGYTF.

This clonotype was observed many times. The rearrangement joins TRBV6-5 to TRBJ2-7, with D maybe TRBD1 (5 bases). Germline V gives CDR1 MNHEY, CDR2 SVGAGI. The CDR3 is 16 amino acids. Trimming removed 0 bases from V and 1 base from J, with 13 bases in between. The DNA for the CDR3 is TGTGCCAGCAGTTACTCGCCCAGGGCCCTATCCTACGAGCAGTACTTC. Its translation is CASSYSPRALSYEQYF.

The CDR3: CASTESFRDSFATGELFF. CDR3 coding DNA: TGTGCCAGCACCGAAAGTTTCCGGGACAGCTTTGCCACCGGGGAGCTGTTTTTT. V gene TRBV6-2 or TRBV6-3 combines with J gene TRBJ2-2, with TRBD1 identical over 7 bases. Losses at the gene ends were 7 bases for V and 4 bases for J; bases not matched to a gene: 18. Germline V gene sequence: CDR1 MNHEY, CDR2 SVGEGT. The CDR3 consists of 18 residues.